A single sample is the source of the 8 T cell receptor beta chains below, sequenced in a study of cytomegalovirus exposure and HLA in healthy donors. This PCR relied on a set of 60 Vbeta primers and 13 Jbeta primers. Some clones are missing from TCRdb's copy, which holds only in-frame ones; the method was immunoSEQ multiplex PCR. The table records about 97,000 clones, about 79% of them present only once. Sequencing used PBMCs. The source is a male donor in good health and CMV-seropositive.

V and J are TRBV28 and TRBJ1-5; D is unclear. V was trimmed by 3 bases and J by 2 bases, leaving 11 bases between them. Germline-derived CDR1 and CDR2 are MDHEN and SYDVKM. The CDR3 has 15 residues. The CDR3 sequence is CASSLGSAGNQPQHF. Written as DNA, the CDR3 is TGTGCCAGCAGTTTGGGGAGTGCCGGCAATCAGCCCCAGCATTTT.

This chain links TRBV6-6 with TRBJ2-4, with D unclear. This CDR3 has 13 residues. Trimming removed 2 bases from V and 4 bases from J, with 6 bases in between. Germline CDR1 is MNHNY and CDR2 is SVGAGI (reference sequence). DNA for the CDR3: TGTGCCAGCAGTTACGAACAGAAAAACATTCAGTACTTC. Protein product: CASSYEQKNIQYF.

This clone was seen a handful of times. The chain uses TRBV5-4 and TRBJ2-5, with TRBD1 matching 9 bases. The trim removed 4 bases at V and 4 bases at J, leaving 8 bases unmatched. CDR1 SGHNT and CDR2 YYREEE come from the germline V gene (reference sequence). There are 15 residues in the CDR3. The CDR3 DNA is TGTGCCAGCAGCCCCTCAACAGGGGGCGGAGAGACCCAGTACTTC. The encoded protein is CASSPSTGGGETQYF.

DNA for the CDR3: TGTGCCAGCAGCTTGGGGCCGACCTACGAGCAGTACTTC. This sequence encodes CASSLGPTYEQYF. This chain uses TRBV5-6 with TRBJ2-7; no reliable D call. This CDR3 has 13 residues. Germline V gives CDR1 SGHDT, CDR2 YYEEEE. Trimming stripped 0 bases from V and 2 bases from J, with 6 bases between.

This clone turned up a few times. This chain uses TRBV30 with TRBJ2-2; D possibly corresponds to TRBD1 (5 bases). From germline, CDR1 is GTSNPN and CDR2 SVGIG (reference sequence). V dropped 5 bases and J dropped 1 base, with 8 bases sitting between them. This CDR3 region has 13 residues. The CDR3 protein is CAWATGNTGELFF. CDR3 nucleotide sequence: TGTGCCTGGGCTACAGGGAACACCGGGGAGCTGTTTTTT.

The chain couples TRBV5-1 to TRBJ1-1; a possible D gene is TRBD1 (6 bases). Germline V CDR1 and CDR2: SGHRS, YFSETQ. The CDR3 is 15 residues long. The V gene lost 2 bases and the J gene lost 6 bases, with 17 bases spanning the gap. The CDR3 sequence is CASSLQGYEGAEAFF. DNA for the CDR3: TGCGCCAGCAGCTTACAGGGATATGAAGGGGCTGAAGCTTTCTTT.

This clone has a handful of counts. CDR3 loop: CASSNGGGGGDTQYF. Here the CDR3 DNA reads TGTGCCAGCAGCAACGGGGGGGGCGGGGGAGATACGCAGTATTTT. This rearrangement joins TRBV6-1 to TRBJ2-3; 8 bases fit TRBD2. Germline V gives CDR1 MNHNS, CDR2 SASEGT. CDR3 length: 15 residues. The V gene end was trimmed by 6 bases and the J gene end by 5 bases; junction bases not matched to a gene: 10.

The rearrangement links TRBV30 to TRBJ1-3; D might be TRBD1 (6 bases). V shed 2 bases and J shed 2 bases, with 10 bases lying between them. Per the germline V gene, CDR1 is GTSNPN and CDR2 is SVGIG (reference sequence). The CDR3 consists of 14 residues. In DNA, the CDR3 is TGTGCCTGGAGTTTACAGGGAGCTGGAAACACCATATATTTT. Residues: CAWSLQGAGNTIYF.